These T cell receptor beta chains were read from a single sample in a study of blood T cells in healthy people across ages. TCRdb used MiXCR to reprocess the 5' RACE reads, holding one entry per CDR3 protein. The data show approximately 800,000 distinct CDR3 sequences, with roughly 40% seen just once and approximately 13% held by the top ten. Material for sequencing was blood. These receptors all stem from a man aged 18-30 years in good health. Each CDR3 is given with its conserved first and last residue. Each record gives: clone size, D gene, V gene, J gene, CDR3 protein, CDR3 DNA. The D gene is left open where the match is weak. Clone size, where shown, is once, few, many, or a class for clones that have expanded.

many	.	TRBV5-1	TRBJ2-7	CASSFYEQYF	TGCGCCAGCAGCTTTTACGAGCAGTACTTC
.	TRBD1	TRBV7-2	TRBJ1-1	CASSHDRGSEAFF	TGTGCCAGCAGCCACGACAGGGGAAGTGAGGCTTTCTTT
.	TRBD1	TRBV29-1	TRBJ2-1	CSVEKGALNEQFF	TGCAGCGTTGAGAAGGGGGCTCTCAATGAGCAGTTCTTC
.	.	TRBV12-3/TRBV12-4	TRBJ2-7	CASREMGYEQYF	TGTGCCAGCAGAGAGATGGGGTACGAGCAGTACTTC
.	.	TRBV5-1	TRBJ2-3	CATTSMGWPTDTQYF	TGCGCCACCACTTCAATGGGTTGGCCCACAGATACGCAGTATTTT
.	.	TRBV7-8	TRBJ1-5	CASSLGVGGNQPQHF	TGTGCCAGCAGCTTAGGGGTGGGGGGAAATCAGCCCCAGCATTTT
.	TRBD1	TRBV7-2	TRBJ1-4	CASSSTGGKNEKLFF	TGTGCCAGCAGCTCGACAGGGGGCAAGAATGAAAAACTGTTTTTT
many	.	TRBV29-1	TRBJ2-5	CSVEIGGGRQETQYF	TGCAGCGTTGAAATCGGTGGGGGGCGACAAGAGACCCAGTACTTC
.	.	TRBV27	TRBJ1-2	CASKPFPGDLYGYTF	TGTGCCAGCAAACCATTTCCCGGGGATCTCTATGGCTACACCTTC
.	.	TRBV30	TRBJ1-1	CAWSSTPGFGTEAFF	TGTGCCTGGAGTTCAACCCCAGGGTTTGGCACTGAAGCTTTCTTT
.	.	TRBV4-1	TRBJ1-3	CASSQAVSGNTIYF	TGCGCCAGCAGCCAAGCGGTCTCTGGAAACACCATATATTTT
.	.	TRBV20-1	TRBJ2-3	CSATVVGRITDTQYF	TGCAGTGCTACCGTTGTAGGCCGAATCACAGATACGCAGTATTTT
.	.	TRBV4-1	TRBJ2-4	CASSQTATNIQYF	TGCGCCAGCAGCCAAACCGCAACGAACATTCAGTACTTC
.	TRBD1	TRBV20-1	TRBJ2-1	CSARIDRAYYNEQFF	TGCAGTGCGCGGATTGACAGGGCGTACTACAATGAGCAGTTCTTC
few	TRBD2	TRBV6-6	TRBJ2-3	CASSPLAGGRYTQYF	TGTGCCAGCAGTCCACTAGCGGGGGGGCGATATACGCAGTATTTT
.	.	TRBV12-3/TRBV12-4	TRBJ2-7	CASVLYPGAYNEQYF	TGTGCCAGCGTCTTATATCCCGGGGCTTACAATGAGCAGTACTTC
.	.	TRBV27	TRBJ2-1	CASMPWGTYNGQFF	TGTGCCAGCATGCCCTGGGGGACCTACAATGGGCAGTTCTTC
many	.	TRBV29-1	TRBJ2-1	CSVGGGRGGKIDNEQFF	TGCAGCGTTGGGGGGGGGCGCGGAGGGAAGATTGACAATGAGCAGTTCTTC
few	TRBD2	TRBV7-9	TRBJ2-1	CASSATSGGQTYNEQFF	TGTGCCAGCAGCGCAACTAGCGGGGGCCAAACCTACAATGAGCAGTTCTTC
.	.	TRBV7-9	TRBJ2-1	CASSLMGGEQFF	TGTGCCAGCAGCTTAATGGGGGGCGAGCAGTTCTTC
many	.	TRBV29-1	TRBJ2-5	CSVRLSLVEYF	TGCAGCGTTCGACTATCCTTAGTGGAGTACTTC
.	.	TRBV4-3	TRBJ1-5	CASSRGILDNQPQHF	TGCGCCAGCAGCCGAGGGATCTTAGACAATCAGCCCCAGCATTTT
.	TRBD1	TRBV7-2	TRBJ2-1	CASSPRTGTSYEQFF	TGTGCCAGCAGCCCCCGGACAGGTACCTCATATGAGCAGTTCTTC
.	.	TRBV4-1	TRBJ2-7	CASRTAIPTGRNEQYF	TGCGCCAGCAGAACGGCAATCCCGACAGGGAGGAATGAGCAGTACTTC
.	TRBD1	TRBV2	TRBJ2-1	CASRNRGPGDNEQFF	TGTGCCAGCAGGAACAGGGGCCCAGGGGACAATGAGCAGTTCTTC
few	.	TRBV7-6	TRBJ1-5	CASSLGESRQPQHF	TGTGCCAGCAGCTTAGGGGAGAGTAGGCAGCCCCAGCATTTT
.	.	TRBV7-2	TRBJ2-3	CASSLGGSQGGDTQYF	TGTGCCAGCAGCTTAGGAGGGAGCCAGGGTGGAGATACGCAGTATTTT
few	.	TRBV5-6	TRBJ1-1	CASSLVRQGAFF	TGTGCCAGCAGCTTGGTGCGACAAGGGGCTTTCTTT
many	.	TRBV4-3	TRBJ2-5	CASSQDRYLGETQYF	TGCGCCAGCAGCCAAGATCGGTACTTGGGGGAGACCCAGTACTTC